The clone carrying this T cell receptor beta chain was found many times. The target antigen is unknown. This sample stems from a study of T cells after yellow fever vaccination. Across the whole study: Some fractions had low cell numbers, and these were prepared with SMART-Seq v4 Ultra Low Input. Whole-study results and caveats: Peaking on day 5 versus 15, the secondary response was faster but weaker. A large majority of primary-vaccination clones showed up again after the booster (around 95% CD4, around 90% CD8). FACS-sorted repertoires could harbor abundant contaminating bulk-population clonotypes.

A single record per CDR3 protein comes from TCRdb applying MiXCR to the 5' RACE reads. The table lists just over 300,000 distinct CDR3 sequences, roughly 3.5% of them singletons, with around 20% in the top ten. With 5 bases clipped from V and 1 base from J, the junction kept 7 bases outside the gene matches. The CDR3 length is 16 residues. CDR1 SGHRS and CDR2 YFSETQ come from the germline V gene. This sequence originates from a man aged 18 to 29 who received the YFV17D yellow fever vaccine. This sample comprised PBMCs, obtained on the day of the yellow fever booster vaccination. The V gene is TRBV5-1, the J gene TRBJ2-2; 8 nucleotides match TRBD1. The CDR3 nucleotides read TGCGCCAGCAGTTGGCTCGGGACAGGGAACACCGGGGAGCTGTTTTTT. Encoded protein: CASSWLGTGNTGELFF.